This is a list of T cell receptor beta chains from one sample in a study of radiation and T cells in renal cell carcinoma. Produced via immunoSEQ multiplex PCR; TCRdb's table is partial and in-frame only. In the table there are roughly 160,000 clones, roughly nine tenths of which are singletons. Sequencing used blood, obtained from a patient whose treatment included radiotherapy and nephrectomy. The source is a woman between 50 and 59 years old with renal cell carcinoma. Each CDR3 is given with its conserved first and last residue. The D gene is left open where the match is weak. Clone size is not always given. Where it is, it says once, few, many or a class for expanded clones.

v_gene	len	abundance	d_gene	j_gene	CDR3nt	CDR3aa
TRBV19	14	.	.	TRBJ1-2	TGTGCCAGTACTAGCCTCGGAGCTAACTATGGCTACACCTTC	CASTSLGANYGYTF
TRBV6-5	13	.	TRBD1	TRBJ2-7	TGTGCCAGCACCCAACAGGGGACCTACGAGCAGTACTTC	CASTQQGTYEQYF
TRBV18	14	.	.	TRBJ2-2	TGTGCCAGCTCATCCGACTTGGACAGCGGGGAGCTGTTTTTT	CASSSDLDSGELFF
TRBV19	15	.	.	TRBJ1-1	TGTGCCAGTAGTATAGAGGCAGGGGTGAACACTGAAGCTTTCTTT	CASSIEAGVNTEAFF
TRBV5-1	14	.	.	TRBJ1-1	TGCGCCAGCAGCTTGGGGCCTGAAAACACTGAAGCTTTCTTT	CASSLGPENTEAFF
TRBV19	13	once	TRBD1	TRBJ2-5	TGTGCCAGTAGTCGAGACAGGGCGGAGACCCAGTACTTC	CASSRDRAETQYF
TRBV19	15	.	.	TRBJ2-1	TGTGCCAGTAGGGCACTGGGCGGGTCCTACAATGAGCAGTTCTTC	CASRALGGSYNEQFF
TRBV6-6	14	.	TRBD1	TRBJ1-5	TGTGCCAGCAGTTACGAGGGGGCTCATCAGCCCCAGCATTTT	CASSYEGAHQPQHF
TRBV4-2	15	.	.	TRBJ1-2	TGTGCCAGCAGCCGCCCCGGGGCGGTAAACTATGGCTACACCTTC	CASSRPGAVNYGYTF
TRBV7-8	16	.	.	TRBJ1-3	TGTGCCAGCAGCCCACAGGGCATCCCGTCTGGAAACACCATATATTTT	CASSPQGIPSGNTIYF
TRBV7-9	16	.	.	TRBJ1-2	TGTGCCAGCAGCTTGGGTGCCAAGGGGGGAGTGCGGGGCTACACCTTC	CASSLGAKGGVRGYTF
TRBV18	15	.	TRBD2	TRBJ2-5	TGTGCCAGCTCACCCGGGGGGGGCCGACGGGAGACCCAGTACTTC	CASSPGGGRRETQYF
TRBV4-1	16	.	TRBD1	TRBJ2-1	TGCGCCAGCAGCCAAGGGGACAGGTCCCCCTACAATGAGCAGTTCTTC	CASSQGDRSPYNEQFF
TRBV30	13	.	TRBD1	TRBJ2-7	TGTGCCTGGACTGTGGGGACAGCCTACGAGCAGTACTTC	CAWTVGTAYEQYF
TRBV15	13	.	TRBD1	TRBJ1-2	TGTGCCACCAGCAGAAACAGGGGCTATGGCTACACCTTC	CATSRNRGYGYTF
TRBV19	21	.	.	TRBJ1-6	TGTGCCAGTAGCCCCCTTTACACATTGACTTCAGGGAGAAACTATAATTCACCCCTCCACTTT	CASSPLYTLTSGRNYNSPLHF
TRBV5-1	16	.	.	TRBJ2-7	TGCGCCAGCAGCGTCGGGGGGCAACAGTTGGGCTACGAGCAGTACTTC	CASSVGGQQLGYEQYF
TRBV6-1	16	.	.	TRBJ2-7	TGTGCCAGCAGTGAAGGGGTAGGGAGGGGGCGAAACGAGCAGTACTTC	CASSEGVGRGRNEQYF
TRBV28	14	.	.	TRBJ1-5	TGTGCCAGCAGTTCCAGAAGGGCGGGCCAGCCCCAGCATTTT	CASSSRRAGQPQHF
TRBV7-9	14	.	.	TRBJ2-7	TGTGCCAGCAGCTTAGGTACAGGGTCCTACGAGCAGTACTTC	CASSLGTGSYEQYF
TRBV1	16	.	.	TRBJ1-6	TGCACCAGCAGCCTCCGGAACCGCTCCTATAATTCACCCCTCCACTTT	CTSSLRNRSYNSPLHF
TRBV25-1	13	.	TRBD1	TRBJ1-6	TGTGCCAGCCATCGGACAGGGGATTCACCCCTCCACTTT	CASHRTGDSPLHF
TRBV11-2	16	.	TRBD2	TRBJ2-3	TGTGCCAGCAGCTCCTCAAGGCTAGCGGGCACAGATACGCAGTATTTT	CASSSSRLAGTDTQYF